The sequence of this T cell receptor (beta chain) was determined in a study of blood T cell repertoires in COVID-19. Turning to the study itself: T cells, B-cell-depleted T cells, or PBMCs provided the cDNA or gDNA that served as material.

J was trimmed by 8 bases and V by 2 bases; bases with no gene match: 4. The CDR3 covers 13 residues. This clone was seen a single time. TCRdb keeps only in-frame clones here, not all; method: immunoSEQ multiplex PCR. The data contain roughly 110,000 clones, about 80% of them singletons. The chain combines TRBV12-3 or TRBV12-4 with TRBJ1-2, with 8 bases identical to TRBD1. The sequence derives from a man between 65 and 80 years old with acute or convalescent COVID-19. Source material: peripheral blood. The CDR3 spells CASSLQGAPGYTF. CDR3 DNA: TGTGCCAGCAGTTTACAGGGGGCGCCGGGCTACACCTTC.